The 21 T cell receptor beta chains below come from one sample, sequenced in a study of metastatic and nonmetastatic thyroid tumors. Before thyroid surgery, none of the patients had received any treatment. TCRdb re-clonotyped the PCR reads through MiXCR. Here the sample spans 25,000 to 35,000 clones, 10% to 11% being singletons. Sample: blood. All receptors come from a female donor with papillary thyroid cancer or a benign thyroid nodule (not recorded which). Some clones in this sample may be carry-over from other donors' samples.

There are many counts of this clone. The J gene is TRBJ2-1, the V gene TRBV6-2 or TRBV6-3; D remains ambiguous. The germline V gene encodes CDR1 MNHEY and CDR2 SVGEGT. The CDR3 length is 14 residues. V lost 0 bases and J lost 5, with 8 bases in between. The CDR3 here is CASSYSGTNNEQFF. The CDR3, as DNA: TGTGCCAGCAGTTACTCAGGTACTAACAATGAGCAGTTCTTC.

This CDR3 is CASSYKGADTEAFF. For the CDR3, the DNA is TGTGCCAGCAGTTATAAAGGGGCGGACACTGAAGCTTTCTTT. This rearrangement joins TRBV6-2 or TRBV6-3 to TRBJ1-1; D perhaps matches TRBD1 (5 bases). CDR1 and CDR2 (germline): MNHEY, SVGEGT. Trimming stripped 3 bases from V and 3 bases from J, with 11 bases between. CDR3 length equals 14 residues.

This clone was detected many times. CDR3 coding DNA: TGTGCCAGCTCATCCCGGGCGCAGAGGAATACCGGGGAGCTGTTTTTT. It yields the protein CASSSRAQRNTGELFF. This chain connects TRBV3-1 to TRBJ2-2; D gene ambiguous. The CDR3 runs 16 residues. The germline gives CDR1 LGHDT, CDR2 YNNKEL (reference sequence). V gave up 8 bases and J gave up 5 bases, with 21 bases separating them.

This clone was counted many times. This chain connects TRBV7-9 to TRBJ2-3, with a possible D match to TRBD1 (5 bases). Germline V gene lookup returns CDR1 SEHNR and CDR2 FQNEAQ (reference sequence). The CDR3 has 15 amino acids. V was pared by 5 bases and J by 0 bases, with 12 bases between. The CDR3 DNA reads as TGTGCCAGCAGCATCCAGGGTTTGAGCACAGATACGCAGTATTTT. Translating gives CASSIQGLSTDTQYF.

This clone was recorded many times. This chain joins TRBV18 and TRBJ2-7, with 7 bases matching TRBD1. There are 14 residues in the CDR3. J was trimmed by 2 bases and V by 4 bases; bases with no gene match: 5. Germline V gene lookup returns CDR1 KGHSH and CDR2 LQKENI. CDR3 protein: CASSRTGTAYEQYF. The CDR3 DNA sequence: TGTGCCAGCTCACGCACCGGGACAGCCTACGAGCAGTACTTC.

This clone was detected many times. V usage is TRBV7-2 and J usage is TRBJ2-1; no clear D. CDR3 length equals 13 residues. The ends were cut back, 5 bases at V and 5 bases at J, with 10 bases in the middle. In germline, CDR1 is SGHTA, CDR2 FQGNSA. In DNA form, the CDR3 reads TGTGCCAGCAGCCCCCCCCCCCACAATGAGCAGTTCTTC. It is translated as CASSPPPHNEQFF.

Judged by abundance, this clone is medium-sized. For the CDR3, the DNA is TGTGCCTGGAGTGTCGACAGGGCTGGGGCCAACGTCCTGACTTTC. Amino acids: CAWSVDRAGANVLTF. V usage is TRBV30 and J usage is TRBJ2-6; 7 bases fit TRBD1. The ends lost 0 bases at V and 2 bases at J; junction bases unmatched: 1. The CDR3 sequence is 15 residues long. The germline CDR1 and CDR2 sequences are GTSNPN and SVGIG (reference sequence).

This clone was counted many times. The genes are TRBV11-3 and TRBJ1-6, with D uncertain. The ends were cut back, 5 bases at V and 0 bases at J, with 11 bases in the middle. CDR3 length: 16 residues. CDR1 SGHNT and CDR2 YENEEA come from the germline V gene. CDR3 sequence (DNA): TGTGCCAGCAGCCTTTGGACTGACTCCTATAATTCACCCCTCCACTTT. This encodes CASSLWTDSYNSPLHF.

Worth noting for this clone: The germline gene is not matched at one end of the junction; a read error may be the cause. This specimen includes other DNA sequences encoding the same CDR3. The chain has TRBV15 and TRBJ1-2; D gene uncertain. This CDR3 is 14 amino acids long. CDR1 LNHNV and CDR2 YYDKDF come from the germline V gene (reference sequence). The CDR3 coding sequence is TGTGCCACCAGCAGAGATCTTGGAGGGCAAGGCTACACTTTC. Its translation: CATSRDLGGQGYTF.

Turning to this clone: A read error may account for a junction end that differs from germline. The chain combines TRBV6-2 or TRBV6-3 with TRBJ2-3; D uncertain. Germline CDR1 is MNHEY and CDR2 is SVGEGT. This CDR3 region has 15 residues. Here the CDR3 reads CVSISPYSPERTQYF. Written as DNA, the CDR3 is TGTGTCAGCATCTCACCCTATTCCCCCGAGCGTACGCAGTATTTT.

There are many counts of this clone. The J gene is TRBJ2-3, the V gene TRBV20-1; D call uncertain. The CDR3 is 12 residues long. V was shortened by 0 bases and J by 4 bases, with 5 bases between the two germline ends. In germline, CDR1 is DFQATT, CDR2 SNEGSKA (reference sequence). Here the CDR3 reads CSARDSSDTQYF. The DNA of the CDR3 is TGCAGTGCTAGAGATTCTTCAGATACGCAGTATTTT.

This clone was seen only a few times. V gene TRBV12-3 or TRBV12-4 combines with J gene TRBJ2-5, with D uncertain. Between the trimmed V and J ends, which lost 10 bases and 5 bases, there was a span of 11 bases. The CDR3 spans 11 residues. The CDR3 spells CATAKQETQYF. For the CDR3, the DNA is TGTGCCACAGCGAAGCAGGAGACCCAGTACTTC.

This clone occurred many times. V and J are TRBV24-1 and TRBJ2-5, with TRBD2 matching 10 bases. Germline CDR1 KGHDR, CDR2 SFDVKD. Trimming cost V 6 bases and J 4 bases; bases outside gene matches: 7. The CDR3 loop spans 15 amino acids. As DNA, the CDR3 is TGTGCCACCAGTTCGGCTAGCGGGAGTGGAGAGACCCAGTACTTC. Its translation is CATSSASGSGETQYF.

This clone was seen repeatedly, ten times or more. The chain has TRBV9 and TRBJ1-4, with D uncertain. V lost 0 bases and J 3 bases, leaving 9 bases between the germline ends. This CDR3 contains 15 residues. Germline CDR1 and CDR2: SGDLS and YYNGEE. This CDR3 is CASSVDTGSNEKLFF. As DNA, the CDR3 is TGTGCCAGCAGCGTAGATACGGGGTCTAATGAAAAACTGTTTTTT.

This clone was seen at least ten times. The J gene is TRBJ2-7, the V gene TRBV5-6, with D uncertain. Germline CDR1 and CDR2: SGHDT and YYEEEE. The CDR3 sequence is 13 residues long. Between the trimmed V and J ends, which lost 0 bases and 2 bases, there was a span of 6 bases. The CDR3 DNA sequence: TGTGCCAGCAGCTTGGACAGCGCCTACGAGCAGTACTTC. It is translated as CASSLDSAYEQYF.

This clone was observed at least ten times. The chain is built from TRBV28 and TRBJ1-2, with 7 bases aligning to TRBD1. V shed 6 bases and J 5 bases; nucleotides not matched to a gene: 15. The CDR3 extends over 16 amino acids. Per germline, CDR1 MDHEN and CDR2 SYDVKM. The CDR3 sequence: CASSPNWTGQPYGYTF. In DNA, the CDR3 is TGTGCCAGCAGCCCTAACTGGACAGGACAGCCTTATGGCTACACCTTC.

This clone has a count of ten or more. The rearrangement links TRBV12-3 or TRBV12-4 to TRBJ1-3; 11 bases fit TRBD1. The CDR3 loop spans 15 amino acids. Trimming cost V 5 bases and J 6 bases; bases outside gene matches: 6. As DNA, the CDR3 is TGTGCCAGCAGTCTAGGACAGGGGGCAGCAAACACCATATATTTT. Amino acid sequence: CASSLGQGAANTIYF.

This chain connects TRBV5-1 to TRBJ2-1; no reliable D call. This CDR3 comprises 13 residues. Germline values: CDR1 SGHRS, CDR2 YFSETQ. V was trimmed by 6 bases and J by 8 bases, leaving 15 bases between them. The CDR3 sequence is CASIRDHSYEQFF. CDR3 nucleotides: TGCGCCAGCATCAGAGATCATAGCTATGAGCAGTTCTTC.

CDR3 amino acids: CASSSAGVRGNEQFF. The CDR3 DNA sequence: TGTGCCAGCAGCTCGGCAGGGGTCCGGGGGAATGAGCAGTTCTTC. V and J are TRBV7-8 and TRBJ2-1, with D perhaps being TRBD1 or TRBD2 (6 bases each). V shed 4 bases and J shed 7 bases, with 17 bases lying between them. In germline, CDR1 is SGHVS, CDR2 FQNEAQ. This CDR3 region has 15 residues.

The table lists this clone with many counts. The chain couples TRBV9 to TRBJ1-2, with 7 bases fitting TRBD1. The CDR3 is 19 residues long. Per the germline V gene, CDR1 is SGDLS and CDR2 is YYNGEE. V lost 0 bases, J lost 1 base, and 15 bases stayed unmatched. The CDR3: CASSVGAGRDRANNYGYTF. CDR3 in DNA: TGTGCCAGCAGCGTAGGAGCAGGTCGAGACAGGGCCAATAACTATGGCTACACCTTC.

The table lists this clone with a few counts. This chain links TRBV5-4 with TRBJ2-3, with D unclear. Per the germline V gene, CDR1 is SGHNT and CDR2 is YYREEE (reference sequence). CDR3 length: 12 amino acids. V was pared by 4 bases and J by 2 bases, with 5 bases between. DNA for the CDR3: TGTGCCAGCAGCACATACACAGATACGCAGTATTTT. Translating it yields CASSTYTDTQYF.